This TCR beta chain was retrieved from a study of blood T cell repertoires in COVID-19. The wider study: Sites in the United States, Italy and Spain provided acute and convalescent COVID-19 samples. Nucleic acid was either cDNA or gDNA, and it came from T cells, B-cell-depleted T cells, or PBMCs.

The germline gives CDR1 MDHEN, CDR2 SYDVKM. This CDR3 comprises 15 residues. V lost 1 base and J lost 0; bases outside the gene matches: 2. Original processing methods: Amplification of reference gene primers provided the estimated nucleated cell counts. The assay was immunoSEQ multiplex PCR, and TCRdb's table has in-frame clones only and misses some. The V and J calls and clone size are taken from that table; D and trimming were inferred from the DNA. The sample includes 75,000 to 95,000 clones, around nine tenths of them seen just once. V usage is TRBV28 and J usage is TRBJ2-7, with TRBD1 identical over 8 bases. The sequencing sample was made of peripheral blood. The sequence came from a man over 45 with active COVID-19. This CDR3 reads CASSLSGTGSYEQYF. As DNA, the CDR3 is TGTGCCAGCAGTTTATCCGGGACAGGCTCCTACGAGCAGTACTTC. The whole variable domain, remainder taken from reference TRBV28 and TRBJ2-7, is DVKVTQSSRYLVKRTGEKVFLECVQDMDHENMFWYRQDPGLGLRLIYFSYDVKMKEKGDIPEGYSVSREKKERFSLILESASTNQTSMYLCASSLSGTGSYEQYFGPGTRLTVT.